The present T cell receptor beta chain was sequenced within a study of response to subunit inactivated influenza vaccine. TCRdb used MiXCR to reprocess the RT-PCR reads, holding one entry per CDR3 protein. The sample holds 400,000 to 650,000 distinct CDR3 sequences, under 8.5% seen once. The CDR3 runs 17 residues. After removal of 4 bases from V and 4 bases from J, the junction contained 13 bases not matched to a gene. The germline V gene has CDR1 MDHEN and CDR2 SYDVKM. Notes on this clonotype: What it recognizes is unknown.

Overall study results and limits: After each seasonal influenza vaccination, few new T cells are recruited, the authors suggested.

This TCR was sampled from a man aged 45-69 years who received an inactivated influenza vaccine. The sample was PBMCs from blood, taken around 25 months after vaccination. The gene calls are TRBV28 and TRBJ2-1; the match to TRBD2 covers 7 bases. The CDR3 here is CASSSGPNRGDYNEQFF. CDR3 in DNA: TGTGCCAGCAGTTCCGGGCCCAACCGGGGGGATTACAATGAGCAGTTCTTC.